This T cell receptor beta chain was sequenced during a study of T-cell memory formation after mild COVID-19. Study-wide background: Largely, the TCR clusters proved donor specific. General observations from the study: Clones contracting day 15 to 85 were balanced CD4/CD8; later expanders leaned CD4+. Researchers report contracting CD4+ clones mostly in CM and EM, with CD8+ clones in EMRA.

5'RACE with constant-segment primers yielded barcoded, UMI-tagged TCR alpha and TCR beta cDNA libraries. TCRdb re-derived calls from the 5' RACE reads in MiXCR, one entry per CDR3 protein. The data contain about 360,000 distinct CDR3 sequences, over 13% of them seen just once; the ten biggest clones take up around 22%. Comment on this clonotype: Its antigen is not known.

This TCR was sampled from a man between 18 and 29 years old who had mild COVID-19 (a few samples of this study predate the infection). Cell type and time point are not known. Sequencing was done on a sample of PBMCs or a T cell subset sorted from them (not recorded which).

CDR3 nucleotide sequence: TGTGCCAGCAGTTATACCGGACTAGCGGGGGGTACGCAGTATTTT. Its protein is CASSYTGLAGGTQYF. The chain recombines TRBV6-5 with TRBJ2-3, with 14 bases aligning to TRBD2. V lost 3 bases to trimming and J lost 8 bases; unmatched junction nucleotides: 4. From germline, CDR1 is MNHEY and CDR2 SVGAGI. This CDR3 has 15 residues.